The 29 T cell receptor beta chains below all came from one sample that was sequenced in a study of T cell responses to AZD1222 COVID-19 vaccine (dated by TCRdb to the early 2020s). The library was made by the immunoSEQ multiplex PCR assay. Held by TCRdb, this immuneACCESS table contains in-frame sequences only and omits some clones. Under half of the omission traces to an unresolved V gene where checked; the cause of the rest is unknown. The sample table shows roughly 120,000 clones, and approximately 86% are seen once. Roughly 18% of the sample is taken by the ten largest. The intended sense of this specimen's time point label: about 28 days (+/-7) after the second vaccine dose. The sample consisted of peripheral blood, taken 28 days after the second AZD1222 dose. The receptor source for this set is an adult who received the AZD1222 COVID-19 vaccine.

The chain combines TRBV12-3 or TRBV12-4 with TRBJ2-7; no definite D call. The V end was cut by 6 bases, the J end by 2 bases, with 5 bases between. CDR3 length: 11 residues. As DNA, the CDR3 is TGTGCCAGCAGCCCCACCTACGAGCAGTACTTC. Protein: CASSPTYEQYF.

CDR3 bases: TGTGCCAGCACAGCGGGAGGGCCGACATATACGCAGTATTTT. This codes for CASTAGGPTYTQYF. The gene calls are TRBV28 and TRBJ2-3; 10 bases fit TRBD2. The CDR3 runs 14 residues. The junction had 8 bases not matched to a gene; V was cut back by 7 bases and J by 7 bases. Germline CDR1 is MDHEN and CDR2 is SYDVKM.

The gene calls are TRBV5-1 and TRBJ1-1; D is ambiguous. Between the trimmed V and J ends, which lost 2 bases and 0 bases, there was a span of 8 bases. The CDR3 extends over 14 amino acids. Germline loops: CDR1 SGHRS, CDR2 YFSETQ. The CDR3 DNA is TGCGCCAGCAGCTTCCGCGAGGTGAACACTGAAGCTTTCTTT. It codes for CASSFREVNTEAFF.

The chain couples TRBV19 to TRBJ1-5; D gene uncertain. Trimming removed 6 bases at V and 0 bases at J, with 12 bases between. Germline V gene sequence: CDR1 LNHDA, CDR2 SQIVND (reference sequence). This CDR3 region has 15 residues. DNA of the CDR3: TGTGCCAGTAGAAGCGGGTCAGTTAGCAATCAGCCCCAGCATTTT. This translates into CASRSGSVSNQPQHF.

The chain carries TRBV6-5 and TRBJ2-7; TRBD2 agrees at 10 bases. J lost 4 bases, V lost 4 bases, and 7 bases had no gene match. This CDR3 spans 15 amino acids. CDR1 is MNHEY and CDR2 is SVGAGI in the germline V gene. CDR3 sequence: CASSFGTSGNYEQYF. CDR3 coding DNA: TGTGCCAGCAGTTTTGGAACTAGCGGGAATTACGAGCAGTACTTC.

This chain connects TRBV6-4 to TRBJ1-5; D is perhaps TRBD1 (5 bases). The ends were cut back, 3 bases at V and 9 bases at J, with 15 bases in the middle. The CDR3 is made up of 14 amino acids. Looked up from germline, CDR1 is MRHNA and CDR2 is SNTAGT. This chain's CDR3 is CASSEGPGTWPQHF. The CDR3 DNA reads as TGTGCCAGCAGTGAGGGCCCAGGGACGTGGCCCCAGCATTTT.

The genes are TRBV19 and TRBJ2-7; D remains unclear. Germline assignment: CDR1 LNHDA and CDR2 SQIVND (reference sequence). V gave up 3 bases and J gave up 0 bases, with 12 bases separating them. This CDR3 is 15 amino acids long. The CDR3 sequence: CASSMGRTSSYEQYF. DNA of the CDR3: TGTGCCAGTAGTATGGGTCGGACGAGCTCCTACGAGCAGTACTTC.

In DNA, the CDR3 is TGTGCCAGTAGACAGGGGGCTTACACTGAAGCTTTCTTT. The encoded protein is CASRQGAYTEAFF. V is TRBV19 and J is TRBJ1-1; 9 bases agree with TRBD1. The J segment lost 3 bases and the V segment lost 6 bases, leaving 2 bases of the junction unmatched. The CDR3 is 13 amino acids. Germline V gene lookup returns CDR1 LNHDA and CDR2 SQIVND (reference sequence).

The chain carries TRBV5-5 and TRBJ1-4; 8 nucleotides match TRBD1. V dropped 5 bases and J dropped 6; count of bases not matched to a gene: 9. Per germline, CDR1 SGHKS and CDR2 YYEKEE (reference sequence). The CDR3 covers 15 residues. CDR3 in DNA: TGTGCCAGCAGACTGAGGACAGGGTGGGATGAAAAACTGTTTTTT. As protein: CASRLRTGWDEKLFF. Supplemented by reference TRBV5-5 and TRBJ1-4, the full variable domain reads DAGVTQSPTHLIKTRGQQVTLRCSPISGHKSVSWYQQVLGQGPQFIFQYYEKEERGRGNFPDRFSARQFPNYSSELNVNALLLGDSALYLCASRLRTGWDEKLFFGSGTQLSVL.

Regarding this clone: This specimen includes other DNA sequences encoding the same CDR3. The chain carries TRBV7-9 and TRBJ1-1; no clear D gene. From germline, CDR1 is SEHNR and CDR2 FQNEAQ (reference sequence). V lost 1 base, J lost 1 base, and 7 bases lay in between. There are 14 residues in the CDR3. DNA for the CDR3: TGTGCCAGCAGCTTAGTAGAGGGGAACACTGAAGCTTTCTTT. Its translation is CASSLVEGNTEAFF.

The chain employs TRBV7-9 and TRBJ1-4; D remains unclear. Germline loops: CDR1 SEHNR, CDR2 FQNEAQ (reference sequence). V was clipped by 5 bases and J by 8 bases, with 15 bases between them. This CDR3 has 14 amino acids. For the CDR3, the DNA is TGTGCCAGCAGCCGTGGATCCGACGAGGAAAAACTGTTTTTT. It codes for CASSRGSDEEKLFF.

This clone was seen just once. The chain uses TRBV18 and TRBJ2-7; the D gene is possibly TRBD2 (6 bases). The V end lost 4 bases, the J end lost 5 bases, and 21 bases lay between the germline ends. CDR1 and CDR2 (germline): KGHSH, LQKENI. The CDR3 sequence is 16 residues long. The chain's CDR3 is CASSRPPGTGGDEQYF. The CDR3 DNA reads as TGTGCCAGCTCACGACCTCCCGGGACCGGGGGTGACGAGCAGTACTTC.

The chain employs TRBV3-1 (or the pseudogene TRBV3-2) and TRBJ1-4, with 8 positions matching TRBD1. The germline V gene has CDR1 LGHDT and CDR2 YNNKEL (reference sequence). V was pared by 2 bases and J by 6 bases, with 2 bases of the junction left unmatched. The CDR3 has 14 residues. This CDR3 is CASSQPGGYEKLFF. CDR3 in DNA: TGTGCCAGCAGCCAACCAGGGGGCTATGAAAAACTGTTTTTT.

This chain links TRBV30 with TRBJ2-7; D remains unclear. V was shortened by 2 bases and J by 3 bases, with 8 bases between the two germline ends. The CDR3 covers 12 residues. Germline V CDR1 and CDR2: GTSNPN, SVGIG (reference sequence). CDR3 loop: CAWSPTHYEQYF. In DNA, the CDR3 is TGTGCCTGGAGTCCAACCCACTACGAGCAGTACTTC.

V gene TRBV19 combines with J gene TRBJ1-1; D unresolved. Germline-derived CDR1 and CDR2 are LNHDA and SQIVND (reference sequence). CDR3 length equals 14 residues. The V end lost 9 bases, the J end lost 1 base, and 15 bases lay between the germline ends. This CDR3 is CASRPDVENTEAFF. CDR3 in DNA: TGTGCCAGCCGGCCCGACGTTGAGAACACTGAAGCTTTCTTT.

The chain has TRBV5-6 and TRBJ2-7; perhaps TRBD1 as D (6 bases). The CDR3 is 14 residues long. V was trimmed by 6 bases and J by 6 bases, leaving 19 bases between them. Germline V gene sequence: CDR1 SGHDT, CDR2 YYEEEE. Here the CDR3 reads CASTPGTPNPEQYF. The CDR3 DNA sequence: TGTGCCAGCACCCCCGGGACACCGAACCCCGAGCAGTACTTC.

J is TRBJ1-5 and V is TRBV19, with D perhaps TRBD1 (6 bases). V lost 5 bases and J 1 base, leaving 15 bases between the germline ends. The CDR3 extends over 16 amino acids. Germline V gene sequence: CDR1 LNHDA, CDR2 SQIVND (reference sequence). CDR3: CASSLWTETSNQPQHF. CDR3 DNA: TGTGCCAGTAGTCTTTGGACAGAAACAAGCAATCAGCCCCAGCATTTT.

This chain links TRBV24-1 with TRBJ1-4, with 7 bases that match TRBD1. The CDR3 length is 21 residues. Germline V gene data show CDR1 as KGHDR and CDR2 as SFDVKD. The V gene end was trimmed by 12 bases and the J gene end by 5 bases; junction bases not matched to a gene: 32. The CDR3 DNA follows: TGTGCCGGCGGCTTAATCACGGAGGACAGGACCCTAAGGGGCCCCAATGAAAAACTGTTTTTT. This gives the protein CAGGLITEDRTLRGPNEKLFF.

The chain has TRBV24-1 and TRBJ2-3, with 7 positions matching TRBD2. In germline, CDR1 is KGHDR, CDR2 SFDVKD. Trimming cost V 2 bases and J 8 bases; bases outside gene matches: 9. The CDR3 has 15 residues. The CDR3 DNA reads TGTGCCACCAGTGATTACCACCGGGGGAGGGGTACGCAGTATTTT. Amino acids: CATSDYHRGRGTQYF.

The chain links TRBV5-5 to TRBJ2-7; D may be TRBD1 (6 bases). CDR1 is SGHKS, CDR2 YYEKEE, per germline (reference sequence). The CDR3 covers 15 residues. Trimming took off 1 base at V and 1 base at J, with 12 bases between the two ends. This chain's CDR3 is CASSLSTGTSYEQYF. Here the CDR3 DNA reads TGTGCCAGCAGCTTGAGCACAGGGACGTCCTACGAGCAGTACTTC.

The chain couples TRBV10-3 to TRBJ1-2; D is uncertain. CDR1 ENHRY and CDR2 SYGVKD come from the germline V gene. The CDR3 length is 13 residues. Trimming pared 4 bases from V and 3 bases from J, leaving 9 bases between. The CDR3 DNA is TGTGCCATCAGTGGATTCCGGGACTATGGCTACACCTTC. It codes for CAISGFRDYGYTF.

This chain joins TRBV27 and TRBJ1-6; no reliable D call. Germline V gene lookup returns CDR1 MNHEY and CDR2 SMNVEV (reference sequence). The CDR3 runs 13 residues. The V gene lost 5 bases and the J gene lost 7 bases, with 9 bases spanning the gap. The CDR3 DNA is TGTGCCAGCAGTCCCGTGGCAAATTCACCCCTCCACTTT. Its translation is CASSPVANSPLHF.

V usage is TRBV4-2 and J usage is TRBJ1-3; the D is unclear. The CDR3 runs to 16 residues. V lost 0 bases and J 0 bases, leaving 9 bases between the germline ends. Germline CDR1 reads LGHNA; CDR2 reads YNFKEQ. CDR3 protein: CASSQEAQISGNTIYF. CDR3 in DNA: TGTGCCAGCAGCCAAGAGGCACAGATCTCTGGAAACACCATATATTTT.

This clone appeared a few times. The chain employs TRBV5-5 and TRBJ1-1; tentatively, D is TRBD1 (6 bases). V was pared by 0 bases and J by 1 base, with 7 bases between. The CDR3 extends over 14 amino acids. Germline V CDR1 and CDR2: SGHKS, YYEKEE (reference sequence). CDR3 bases: TGTGCCAGCAGCTTGGCAGGGGAGAACACTGAAGCTTTCTTT. The encoded protein is CASSLAGENTEAFF. Full variable domain (outside the CDR3, taken from reference TRBV5-5 and TRBJ1-1): DAGVTQSPTHLIKTRGQQVTLRCSPISGHKSVSWYQQVLGQGPQFIFQYYEKEERGRGNFPDRFSARQFPNYSSELNVNALLLGDSALYLCASSLAGENTEAFFGQGTRLTVV.

This clone appeared once. The CDR3 loop reads CASSGTGGRKLFF. Here the CDR3 DNA reads TGTGCCAGCTCAGGGACAGGGGGAAGAAAACTGTTTTTT. The chain recombines TRBV27 with TRBJ1-4, with 11 bases that match TRBD1. CDR1 is MNHEY and CDR2 is SMNVEV in the germline V gene (reference sequence). The V segment lost 8 bases and the J segment 10 bases; nucleotides outside the gene matches: 6. The CDR3 loop spans 13 amino acids.

The CDR3 protein is CASKQGANTEAFF. DNA for the CDR3: TGTGCCAGTAAGCAGGGCGCGAACACTGAAGCTTTCTTT. V and J are TRBV19 and TRBJ1-1; D may be TRBD1 (5 bases). V was clipped by 7 bases and J by 1 base, with 10 bases between them. Germline values: CDR1 LNHDA, CDR2 SQIVND (reference sequence). The CDR3 contains 13 residues.

This clone was counted ten times or more. Other DNA variants within this sample encode the same CDR3. This chain links TRBV18 with TRBJ2-2; no definite D call. The germline CDR1 and CDR2 sequences are KGHSH and LQKENI. The CDR3 runs to 20 residues. The V gene lost 1 base and the J gene lost 0 bases, with 21 bases spanning the gap. Here the CDR3 reads CASSPLGFNWLTTNTGELFF. The CDR3 DNA sequence: TGTGCCAGCTCACCACTCGGGTTTAATTGGCTGACAACGAACACCGGGGAGCTGTTTTTT.

J is TRBJ2-7 and V is TRBV28, with 8 bases matching TRBD2. CDR3 length: 15 residues. Per the germline V gene, CDR1 is MDHEN and CDR2 is SYDVKM. The junction had 10 bases not matched to a gene; V was cut back by 8 bases and J by 1 base. For the CDR3, the DNA is TGTGCCAGCTACGGTGCGGCGGGGGGATCCTACGAGCAGTACTTC. Its protein product is CASYGAAGGSYEQYF. Full variable domain (remainder filled in from reference TRBV28 and TRBJ2-7): DVKVTQSSRYLVKRTGEKVFLECVQDMDHENMFWYRQDPGLGLRLIYFSYDVKMKEKGDIPEGYSVSREKKERFSLILESASTNQTSMYLCASYGAAGGSYEQYFGPGTRLTVT.

This chain links TRBV11-3 with TRBJ2-3; the D gene is possibly TRBD2 (6 bases). Per germline, CDR1 SGHNT and CDR2 YENEEA. The CDR3 totals 15 residues. V lost 1 base to trimming and J lost 8 bases, with 16 bases between them. The CDR3 here is CASSLGGTRSGTQYF. The CDR3 DNA follows: TGTGCCAGCAGCTTAGGCGGGACCAGATCCGGTACGCAGTATTTT. The full variable domain, with the rest looked up from reference TRBV11-3 and TRBJ2-3, is EAGVVQSPRYKIIEKKQPVAFWCNPISGHNTLYWYLQNLGQGPELLIRYENEEAVDDSQLPKDRFSAERLKGVDSTLKIQPAELGDSAVYLCASSLGGTRSGTQYFGPGTRLTVL.